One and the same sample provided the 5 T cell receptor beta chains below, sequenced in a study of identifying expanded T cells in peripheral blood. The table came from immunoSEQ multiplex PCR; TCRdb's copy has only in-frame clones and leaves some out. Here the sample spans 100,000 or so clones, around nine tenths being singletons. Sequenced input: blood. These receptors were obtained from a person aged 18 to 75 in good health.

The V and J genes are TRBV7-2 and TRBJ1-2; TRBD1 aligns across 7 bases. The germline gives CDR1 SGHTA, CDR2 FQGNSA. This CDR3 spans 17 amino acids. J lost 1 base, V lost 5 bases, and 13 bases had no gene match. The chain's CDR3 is CASSPVGGQTFNYGYTF. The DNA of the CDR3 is TGTGCCAGCAGCCCAGTGGGGGGACAGACCTTTAACTATGGCTACACCTTC.

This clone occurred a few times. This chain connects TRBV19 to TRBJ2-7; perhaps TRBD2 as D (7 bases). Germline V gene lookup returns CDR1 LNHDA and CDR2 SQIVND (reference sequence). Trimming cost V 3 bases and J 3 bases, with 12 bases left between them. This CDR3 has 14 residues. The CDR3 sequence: CASSMAGAIYEQYF. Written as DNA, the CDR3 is TGTGCCAGTAGTATGGCGGGGGCGATCTACGAGCAGTACTTC.

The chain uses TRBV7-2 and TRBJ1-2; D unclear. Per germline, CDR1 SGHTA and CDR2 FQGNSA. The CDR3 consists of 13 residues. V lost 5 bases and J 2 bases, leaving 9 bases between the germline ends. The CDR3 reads CASSPYGNYGYTF. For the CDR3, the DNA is TGTGCCAGCAGCCCGTATGGCAACTATGGCTACACCTTC.

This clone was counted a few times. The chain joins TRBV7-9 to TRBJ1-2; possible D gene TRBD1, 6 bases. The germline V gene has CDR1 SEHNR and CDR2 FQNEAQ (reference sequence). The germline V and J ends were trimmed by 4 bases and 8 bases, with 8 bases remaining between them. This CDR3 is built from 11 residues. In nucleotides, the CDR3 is TGTGCCAGCAGCTCAGGGGTGGGCTACACCTTC. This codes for CASSSGVGYTF.

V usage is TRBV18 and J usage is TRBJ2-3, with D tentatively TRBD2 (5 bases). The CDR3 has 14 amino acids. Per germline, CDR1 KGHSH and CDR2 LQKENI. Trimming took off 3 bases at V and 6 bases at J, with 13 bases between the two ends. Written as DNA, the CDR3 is TGTGCCAGCTCACCGACTAACGGGGATGATACGCAGTATTTT. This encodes CASSPTNGDDTQYF. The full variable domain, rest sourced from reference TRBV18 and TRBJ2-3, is NAGVMQNPRHLVRRRGQEARLRCSPMKGHSHVYWYRQLPEEGLKFMVYLQKENIIDESGMPKERFSAEFPKEGPSILRIQQVVRGDSAAYFCASSPTNGDDTQYFGPGTRLTVL.